Shown below are 32 T cell receptor beta chains from a single sample sequenced in a study of CD4 T cells in relation to SARS-CoV-2 and coronaviruses. Antigen specificity for these receptors is unknown. The repertoire was sequenced with immunoSEQ multiplex PCR; TCRdb's copy has only in-frame clones and lacks some. The sample comprises about 29,000 clones, about three quarters of which are singletons, and under 15% rests with the top ten. CD4+ T cells from unexposed donors were obtained before the COVID-19 pandemic (2011-2018). CD4+ T cells were isolated from the cells after 10 days of culture. The sequenced material came from CD4+ T cells from PBMCs, cultured in vitro. These receptors were collected from a human donor in good health.

The rearrangement links TRBV5-1 to TRBJ1-2, with a weak D call TRBD1 (6 bases). Germline values: CDR1 SGHRS, CDR2 YFSETQ. The V and J ends lost 2 bases and 6 bases respectively, with 11 bases between them. The length of the CDR3 is 13 residues. CDR3 DNA: TGCGCCAGCAGCTTACAGGGTATGAATGGCTACACCTTC. Protein product: CASSLQGMNGYTF.

The gene calls are TRBV5-1 and TRBJ2-5; D call uncertain. Germline values: CDR1 SGHRS, CDR2 YFSETQ. V lost 4 bases and J 4 bases, leaving 11 bases between the germline ends. The CDR3 extends over 13 amino acids. The CDR3: CASSPTVGETQYF. CDR3 bases: TGCGCCAGCAGCCCCACAGTGGGAGAGACCCAGTACTTC.

This chain uses TRBV6-5 with TRBJ1-3, with D tentatively TRBD1 (5 bases). The V and J ends lost 6 bases and 5 bases respectively, with 14 bases between them. The CDR3 contains 14 residues. Germline assignment: CDR1 MNHEY and CDR2 SVGAGI. The chain's CDR3 is CASSPGDLRNTIYF. In DNA form, the CDR3 reads TGTGCCAGCAGCCCCGGGGACCTCCGAAACACCATATATTTT.

The CDR3 nucleotides are TGTGCCAGCAGTGAGGGACTAGCGGGTTATGGTGAGCAGTTCTTC. This translates into CASSEGLAGYGEQFF. The chain has TRBV2 and TRBJ2-1, with 12 bases identical to TRBD2. This CDR3 is 15 amino acids long. CDR1 is SNHLY, CDR2 FYNNEI, per germline. Losses at the gene ends were 3 bases for V and 9 bases for J; bases not matched to a gene: 6.

There are a few counts of this clone. The V and J genes are TRBV7-8 and TRBJ1-6; D is undetermined. The CDR3 is 17 amino acids. Trimming stripped 5 bases from V and 10 bases from J, with 24 bases between. Germline CDR1 is SGHVS and CDR2 is FQNEAQ. CDR3 sequence reads: CASSQLGPSEPESPLHF. The CDR3 DNA is TGTGCCAGCAGCCAACTCGGGCCCTCCGAACCAGAATCACCCCTCCACTTT.

There are a few counts of this clone. J is TRBJ2-7 and V is TRBV11-2; D perhaps matches TRBD2 (5 bases). The V end was cut by 5 bases, the J end by 2 bases, with 16 bases between. Germline V gene sequence: CDR1 SGHAT, CDR2 FQNNGV. The CDR3 extends over 15 amino acids. The CDR3 spells CASSDIRTRAYEQYF. Written as DNA, the CDR3 is TGTGCCAGCAGCGACATCCGGACGAGGGCCTACGAGCAGTACTTC. The whole variable domain, remainder taken from reference TRBV11-2 and TRBJ2-7, is EAGVAQSPRYKIIEKRQSVAFWCNPISGHATLYWYQQILGQGPKLLIQFQNNGVVDDSQLPKDRFSAERLKGVDSTLKIQPAKLEDSAVYLCASSDIRTRAYEQYFGPGTRLTVT.

This clone was seen more than once but under ten times. V is TRBV5-4 and J is TRBJ2-3; either TRBD1 or TRBD2 may supply D (5 bases each). Trimming took off 4 bases at V and 3 bases at J, with 15 bases between the two ends. Germline CDR1 SGHNT, CDR2 YYREEE (reference sequence). The CDR3 is 15 residues long. The CDR3 reads CASSLDISGTDTQYF. The DNA of the CDR3 is TGTGCCAGCAGCCTGGACATCTCGGGGACAGATACGCAGTATTTT.

The gene calls are TRBV12-3 or TRBV12-4 and TRBJ1-1, with a possible D match to TRBD1 (5 bases). CDR3 length: 12 amino acids. Trimming took 6 bases from V and 6 from J, leaving 11 bases between them. The CDR3 loop is CASSLRGAEAFF. The CDR3 nucleotides read TGTGCCAGCAGCCTGAGGGGCGCTGAAGCTTTCTTT.

The gene calls are TRBV10-1 and TRBJ2-2, with 9 bases identical to TRBD2. Germline assignment: CDR1 WNHNN and CDR2 SYGVQD (reference sequence). This CDR3 contains 17 residues. Trimming cost V 4 bases and J 0 bases; bases outside gene matches: 6. DNA of the CDR3: TGCGCCAGCAGTGCAAGGACTAGCGCCACGAACACCGGGGAGCTGTTTTTT. Translation: CASSARTSATNTGELFF.

This chain links TRBV2 with TRBJ2-2, with a weak D call TRBD2 (6 bases). Germline CDR1 reads SNHLY; CDR2 reads FYNNEI. The CDR3 is 15 amino acids. Deletions cut 4 bases from V and 0 bases from J, with 9 bases between. The CDR3: CASSVGGANTGELFF. The CDR3 nucleotides are TGTGCCAGCAGTGTCGGAGGGGCGAACACCGGGGAGCTGTTTTTT.

This clone was found a few times. This chain joins TRBV10-3 and TRBJ2-7; D call uncertain. The CDR3 runs to 12 residues. Germline V gene lookup returns CDR1 ENHRY and CDR2 SYGVKD. Trimming cost V 0 bases and J 2 bases, with 2 bases left between them. The CDR3 nucleotides read TGTGCCATCAGTGAGTCTGCCTACGAGCAGTACTTC. This gives the protein CAISESAYEQYF.

This clone was observed once. This chain links TRBV6-2 or TRBV6-3 with TRBJ1-2, with D hard to call. Trimming removed 4 bases at V and 8 bases at J, with 17 bases between. This CDR3 region has 14 residues. Germline values: CDR1 MNHEY, CDR2 SVGEGT. The CDR3 coding sequence is TGTGCCAGCAGTTCAAGAAATACATATTTGGGCTACACCTTC. It translates to CASSSRNTYLGYTF.

CDR3 protein: CASSVRRANEKLFF. The CDR3 DNA sequence: TGTGCCAGCAGTGTCAGGCGGGCTAATGAAAAACTGTTTTTT. The V call is TRBV2, the J call TRBJ1-4; D call uncertain. Germline V gives CDR1 SNHLY, CDR2 FYNNEI. This CDR3 has 14 residues. The germline V and J ends were trimmed by 4 bases and 3 bases, with 9 bases remaining between them.

This chain joins TRBV5-1 and TRBJ1-2; D is ambiguous. Trimming pared 6 bases from V and 6 bases from J, leaving 21 bases between. The CDR3 loop spans 15 amino acids. From germline, CDR1 is SGHRS and CDR2 YFSETQ. CDR3 sequence reads: CASTFLPGGFDGYTF. For the CDR3, the DNA is TGCGCCAGCACCTTCCTTCCGGGTGGATTTGATGGCTACACCTTC.

V is TRBV5-6 and J is TRBJ1-6; D is ambiguous. The germline CDR1 and CDR2 sequences are SGHDT and YYEEEE. Trimming removed 5 bases from V and 5 bases from J, with 5 bases in between. CDR3 length: 12 residues. CDR3 DNA sequence: TGTGCCAGCAGACAAAATAATTCACCCCTCCACTTT. Its protein is CASRQNNSPLHF.

The CDR3 DNA sequence: TGTGCCAGCAGCAACGTCCCGGGACAGGGGATTTCTAGCACAGATACGCAGTATTTT. This gives the protein CASSNVPGQGISSTDTQYF. The J gene is TRBJ2-3, the V gene TRBV7-3, with 10 bases fitting TRBD1. From germline, CDR1 is SGHTA and CDR2 FQGTGA. The V gene end was trimmed by 5 bases and the J gene end by 0 bases; junction bases not matched to a gene: 14. This CDR3 is 19 amino acids long. The full variable domain, rest sourced from reference TRBV7-3 and TRBJ2-3, is GAGVSQTPSNKVTEKGKYVELRCDPISGHTALYWYRQSLGQGPEFLIYFQGTGAADDSGLPNDRFFAVRPEGSVSTLKIQRTERGDSAVYLCASSNVPGQGISSTDTQYFGPGTRLTVL.

The rearrangement uses TRBV19 and TRBJ1-5, with D uncertain. Germline values: CDR1 LNHDA, CDR2 SQIVND (reference sequence). CDR3 length: 14 residues. V lost 3 bases, J lost 0 bases, and 6 bases lay in between. DNA for the CDR3: TGTGCCAGTAGTATCCAGGCTAGCAATCAGCCCCAGCATTTT. The encoded protein is CASSIQASNQPQHF.

The V and J genes are TRBV7-2 and TRBJ2-1, with TRBD2 matching over 8 bases. This CDR3 has 15 amino acids. The germline CDR1 and CDR2 sequences are SGHTA and FQGNSA. The V and J ends lost 5 bases and 6 bases, in that order; junction bases with no gene match: 9. The CDR3 is CASSQPSGSSNEQFF. As DNA, the CDR3 is TGTGCCAGCAGCCAGCCCAGCGGGAGTAGCAATGAGCAGTTCTTC.

This chain joins TRBV7-2 and TRBJ2-7; 9 nucleotides line up with TRBD2. V lost 7 bases to trimming and J lost 4 bases; unmatched junction nucleotides: 8. The V gene's germline CDR1 is SGHTA and CDR2 FQGNSA. CDR3 length: 14 amino acids. The CDR3 spells CASNPGTSSYEQYF. CDR3 nucleotides: TGTGCCAGCAACCCCGGGACTAGCTCTTACGAGCAGTACTTC.

V is TRBV12-3 or TRBV12-4 and J is TRBJ2-7; TRBD2 agrees at 8 bases. V lost 5 bases to trimming and J lost 5 bases; unmatched junction nucleotides: 2. The CDR3 extends over 12 amino acids. The DNA for the CDR3 is TGTGCCAGCAGTCGGGGGGGCCACGAGCAGTACTTC. Translated: CASSRGGHEQYF.

The chain employs TRBV5-1 and TRBJ2-5; TRBD2 matches 9 bases. Unmatched junction bases numbered 9, after V lost 0 bases and J lost 12 bases. CDR3 length equals 14 residues. Germline V gives CDR1 SGHRS, CDR2 YFSETQ. DNA for the CDR3: TGCGCCAGCAGCTTGGCTGGGCGGGAGGGCCCAAAGTACTTC. As protein: CASSLAGREGPKYF.

The V call is TRBV12-5, the J call TRBJ2-5; D may match TRBD1 or TRBD2 (5 bases each). The CDR3 spans 13 residues. From germline, CDR1 is LGHNT and CDR2 FRNRAP. Trimming took 6 bases from V and 1 from J, leaving 9 bases between them. CDR3 DNA sequence: TGTGCTAGTGGGGGACGGACCCAAGAGACCCAGTACTTC. The encoded protein is CASGGRTQETQYF.

This rearrangement joins TRBV20-1 to TRBJ2-1; D is ambiguous. The CDR3 consists of 14 residues. Trimming took 6 bases from V and 7 from J, leaving 19 bases between them. Germline values: CDR1 DFQATT, CDR2 SNEGSKA (reference sequence). In DNA form, the CDR3 reads TGCAGTGCCAGTAGGAGAGCCTCGGAAAATGAGCAGTTCTTC. As protein: CSASRRASENEQFF.

CDR3 sequence reads: CASNLGGSSTDTQYF. As DNA, the CDR3 is TGTGCCAGTAATCTTGGCGGATCTAGCACAGATACGCAGTATTTT. The chain joins TRBV19 to TRBJ2-3, with D hard to call. This CDR3 has 15 amino acids. Per germline, CDR1 LNHDA and CDR2 SQIVND (reference sequence). V lost 7 bases and J 0 bases, leaving 14 bases between the germline ends.

The chain carries TRBV19 and TRBJ2-7; D is perhaps TRBD1 (6 bases). V was trimmed by 4 bases and J by 4 bases, leaving 14 bases between them. Germline V gene lookup returns CDR1 LNHDA and CDR2 SQIVND (reference sequence). The CDR3 is 14 amino acids. CDR3 DNA sequence: TGTGCCAGTAGTAGCCTCAACAGGGAGTACGAGCAGTACTTC. This sequence encodes CASSSLNREYEQYF. The full variable domain, in which reference TRBV19 and TRBJ2-7 provide the parts outside the CDR3, is DGGITQSPKYLFRKEGQNVTLSCEQNLNHDAMYWYRQDPGQGLRLIYYSQIVNDFQKGDIAEGYSVSREKKESFPLTVTSAQKNPTAFYLCASSSLNREYEQYFGPGTRLTVT.

This sequence joins TRBV19 and TRBJ1-4, with 8 positions matching TRBD1. Germline V CDR1 and CDR2: LNHDA, SQIVND (reference sequence). Trimming took 8 bases from V and 0 from J; bases not matched to a gene: 5. CDR3 length: 15 amino acids. CDR3 region: CASFGQGTTNEKLFF. CDR3 bases: TGTGCCAGTTTCGGACAGGGCACAACTAATGAAAAACTGTTTTTT.

The chain recombines TRBV9 with TRBJ2-7; the match to TRBD2 covers 8 bases. In germline, CDR1 is SGDLS, CDR2 YYNGEE. The CDR3 has 16 amino acids. V lost 0 bases to trimming and J lost 1 base; unmatched junction nucleotides: 6. The DNA of the CDR3 is TGTGCCAGCAGCGTAGGCTCGGTAGCGGGATCCTACGAGCAGTACTTC. Translation: CASSVGSVAGSYEQYF.

Note on this clone: Its ends do not fully match the called genes, so a read error is possible. The V gene is TRBV7-7, the J gene TRBJ2-1, with D possibly matching TRBD1 (6 bases). The germline V gene encodes CDR1 SSHAT and CDR2 FNYEAQ (reference sequence). The length of the CDR3 is 18 residues. The CDR3 reads CASSLGAQGLGAYNEQFF. The CDR3, as DNA: TGTGCTAGCAGCTTAGGGGCCCAGGGGCTCGGGGCCTACAATGAGCAGTTCTTC. Complete variable domain (other parts from reference TRBV7-7 and TRBJ2-1): GAGVSQSPRYKVTKRGQDVTLRCDPISSHATLYWYQQALGQGPEFLTYFNYEAQPDKSGLPSDRFSAERPEGSISTLTIQRTEQRDSAMYRCASSLGAQGLGAYNEQFFGPGTRLTVL.

The rearrangement links TRBV19 to TRBJ1-2; D is ambiguous. V was clipped by 2 bases and J by 8 bases, with 9 bases between them. CDR3 length: 12 amino acids. The germline CDR1 and CDR2 sequences are LNHDA and SQIVND (reference sequence). The CDR3 is CASSILGGGYTF. The DNA for the CDR3 is TGTGCCAGTAGTATACTCGGCGGCGGCTACACCTTC.

This clone was found once. Written as DNA, the CDR3 is TGTGCCAGCAGCCTCCGGGACTACCACTACGAGCAGTACTTC. Amino acid sequence: CASSLRDYHYEQYF. The J gene is TRBJ2-7, the V gene TRBV6-2 or TRBV6-3; the match to TRBD2 covers 7 bases. Germline CDR1 MNHEY, CDR2 SVGEGT. This CDR3 contains 14 residues. With V trimmed by 6 bases and J by 3 bases, 8 bases remained unmatched.

V usage is TRBV18 and J usage is TRBJ1-2, with 7 bases that match TRBD1. V lost 4 bases to trimming and J lost 0 bases; unmatched junction nucleotides: 5. Germline values: CDR1 KGHSH, CDR2 LQKENI. The CDR3 extends over 15 amino acids. This CDR3 reads CASSRGQPPNYGYTF. CDR3 in DNA: TGTGCCAGCTCACGGGGACAGCCACCTAACTATGGCTACACCTTC. Full variable domain (outside the CDR3, taken from reference TRBV18 and TRBJ1-2): NAGVMQNPRHLVRRRGQEARLRCSPMKGHSHVYWYRQLPEEGLKFMVYLQKENIIDESGMPKERFSAEFPKEGPSILRIQQVVRGDSAAYFCASSRGQPPNYGYTFGSGTRLTVV.

This clone was counted once. J is TRBJ2-2 and V is TRBV7-2; D remains ambiguous. Trimming pared 5 bases from V and 2 bases from J, leaving 9 bases between. CDR3 length: 14 residues. CDR1 SGHTA and CDR2 FQGNSA come from the germline V gene. CDR3 nucleotides: TGTGCCAGCAGCCCAGACGTAAACACCGGGGAGCTGTTTTTT. This codes for CASSPDVNTGELFF.